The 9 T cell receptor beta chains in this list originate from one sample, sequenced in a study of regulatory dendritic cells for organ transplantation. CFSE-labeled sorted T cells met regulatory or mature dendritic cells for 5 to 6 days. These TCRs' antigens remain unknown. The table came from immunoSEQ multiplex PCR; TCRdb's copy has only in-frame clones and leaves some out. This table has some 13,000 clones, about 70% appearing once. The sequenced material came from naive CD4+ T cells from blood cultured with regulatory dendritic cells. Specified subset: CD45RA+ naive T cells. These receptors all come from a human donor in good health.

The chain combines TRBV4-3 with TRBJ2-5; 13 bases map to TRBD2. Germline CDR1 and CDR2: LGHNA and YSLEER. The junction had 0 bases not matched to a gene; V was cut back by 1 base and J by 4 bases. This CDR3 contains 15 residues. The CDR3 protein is CASSQGLAGGETQYF. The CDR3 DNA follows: TGCGCCAGCAGCCAAGGACTAGCGGGGGGAGAGACCCAGTACTTC.

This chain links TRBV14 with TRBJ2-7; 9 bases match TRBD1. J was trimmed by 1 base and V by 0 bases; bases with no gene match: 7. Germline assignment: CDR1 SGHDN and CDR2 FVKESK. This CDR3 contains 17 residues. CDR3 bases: TGTGCCAGCAGCCAAGACCAGGACAGGGGAATTTCCTACGAGCAGTACTTC. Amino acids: CASSQDQDRGISYEQYF.

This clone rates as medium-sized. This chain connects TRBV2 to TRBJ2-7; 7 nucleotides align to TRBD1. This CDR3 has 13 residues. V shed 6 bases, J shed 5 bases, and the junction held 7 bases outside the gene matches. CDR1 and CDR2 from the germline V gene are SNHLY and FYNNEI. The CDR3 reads CASRETGLNEQYF. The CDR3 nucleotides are TGTGCCAGCAGAGAGACAGGGCTTAACGAGCAGTACTTC.

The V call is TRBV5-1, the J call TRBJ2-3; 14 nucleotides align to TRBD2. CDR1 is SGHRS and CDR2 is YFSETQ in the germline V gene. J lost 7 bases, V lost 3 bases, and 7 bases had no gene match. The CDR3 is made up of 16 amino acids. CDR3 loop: CASSSSGTSGGYTQYF. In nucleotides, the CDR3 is TGCGCCAGCAGCTCCTCTGGGACTAGCGGGGGATATACGCAGTATTTT. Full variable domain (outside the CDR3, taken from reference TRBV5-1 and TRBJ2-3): KAGVTQTPRYLIKTRGQQVTLSCSPISGHRSVSWYQQTPGQGLQFLFEYFSETQRNKGNFPGRFSGRQFSNSRSEMNVSTLELGDSALYLCASSSSGTSGGYTQYFGPGTRLTVL.

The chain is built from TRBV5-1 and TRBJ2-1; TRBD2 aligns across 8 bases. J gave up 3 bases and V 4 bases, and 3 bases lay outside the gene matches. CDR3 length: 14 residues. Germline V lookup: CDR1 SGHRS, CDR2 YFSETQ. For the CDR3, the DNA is TGCGCCAGCAGCCCCGGGGGGGTCTACAATGAGCAGTTCTTC. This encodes CASSPGGVYNEQFF.

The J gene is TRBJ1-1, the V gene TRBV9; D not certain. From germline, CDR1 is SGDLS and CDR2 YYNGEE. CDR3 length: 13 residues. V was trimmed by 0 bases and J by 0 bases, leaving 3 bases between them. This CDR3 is CASSVAVNTEAFF. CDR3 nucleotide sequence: TGTGCCAGCAGCGTAGCCGTGAACACTGAAGCTTTCTTT.

This chain's CDR3 is CASSLAETGSGYTF. The CDR3 DNA follows: TGCGCCAGCAGCTTGGCAGAGACAGGAAGTGGCTACACCTTC. V gene TRBV5-1 combines with J gene TRBJ1-2; D may be TRBD1 (6 bases). The CDR3 is 14 residues long. V was shortened by 0 bases and J by 7 bases, with 13 bases between the two germline ends. Germline V gene lookup returns CDR1 SGHRS and CDR2 YFSETQ.

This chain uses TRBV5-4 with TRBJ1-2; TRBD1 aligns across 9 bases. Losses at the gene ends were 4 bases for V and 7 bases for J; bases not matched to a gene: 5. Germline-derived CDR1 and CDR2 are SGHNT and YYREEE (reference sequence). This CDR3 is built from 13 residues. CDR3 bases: TGTGCCAGCAGCCGGACAGGGGACGGTGGCTACACCTTC. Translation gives CASSRTGDGGYTF.

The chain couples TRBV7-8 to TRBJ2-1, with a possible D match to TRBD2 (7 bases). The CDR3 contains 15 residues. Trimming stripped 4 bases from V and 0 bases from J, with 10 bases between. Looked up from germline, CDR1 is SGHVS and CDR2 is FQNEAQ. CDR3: CASSSRGASYNEQFF. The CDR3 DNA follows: TGTGCCAGCAGCTCTCGGGGGGCCTCCTACAATGAGCAGTTCTTC.